One sample yielded the 2 T cell receptor beta chains listed below, sequenced in a study of blood T cell repertoires in COVID-19. Sequencing used immunoSEQ multiplex PCR; TCRdb keeps in-frame clones, though not all of them. The table shows about 340,000 clones, with 86% occurring only once. The sequencing input was peripheral blood. Source of these receptors: a woman aged 55 to 70 with COVID-19, enrolled during active disease.

This chain uses TRBV6-5 with TRBJ2-1; 9 nucleotides align to TRBD2. The CDR3 covers 15 residues. Per germline, CDR1 MNHEY and CDR2 SVGAGI. Trimming cost V 8 bases and J 0 bases; bases outside gene matches: 5. CDR3 region: CASRGLASSYNEQFF. The DNA for the CDR3 is TGTGCCAGCCGGGGACTAGCAAGCTCCTACAATGAGCAGTTCTTC.

This clone has just a few counts. V and J are TRBV7-2 and TRBJ2-2; TRBD1 matches 7 bases. V trimming: 5 bases; J trimming: 5 bases; junction bases outside the gene matches: 2. Germline lookup yields CDR1 SGHTA and CDR2 FQGNSA. The CDR3 has 13 amino acids. CDR3 in amino acids: CASSPTGTGELFF. The CDR3 coding sequence is TGTGCCAGCAGCCCGACAGGGACCGGGGAGCTGTTTTTT.